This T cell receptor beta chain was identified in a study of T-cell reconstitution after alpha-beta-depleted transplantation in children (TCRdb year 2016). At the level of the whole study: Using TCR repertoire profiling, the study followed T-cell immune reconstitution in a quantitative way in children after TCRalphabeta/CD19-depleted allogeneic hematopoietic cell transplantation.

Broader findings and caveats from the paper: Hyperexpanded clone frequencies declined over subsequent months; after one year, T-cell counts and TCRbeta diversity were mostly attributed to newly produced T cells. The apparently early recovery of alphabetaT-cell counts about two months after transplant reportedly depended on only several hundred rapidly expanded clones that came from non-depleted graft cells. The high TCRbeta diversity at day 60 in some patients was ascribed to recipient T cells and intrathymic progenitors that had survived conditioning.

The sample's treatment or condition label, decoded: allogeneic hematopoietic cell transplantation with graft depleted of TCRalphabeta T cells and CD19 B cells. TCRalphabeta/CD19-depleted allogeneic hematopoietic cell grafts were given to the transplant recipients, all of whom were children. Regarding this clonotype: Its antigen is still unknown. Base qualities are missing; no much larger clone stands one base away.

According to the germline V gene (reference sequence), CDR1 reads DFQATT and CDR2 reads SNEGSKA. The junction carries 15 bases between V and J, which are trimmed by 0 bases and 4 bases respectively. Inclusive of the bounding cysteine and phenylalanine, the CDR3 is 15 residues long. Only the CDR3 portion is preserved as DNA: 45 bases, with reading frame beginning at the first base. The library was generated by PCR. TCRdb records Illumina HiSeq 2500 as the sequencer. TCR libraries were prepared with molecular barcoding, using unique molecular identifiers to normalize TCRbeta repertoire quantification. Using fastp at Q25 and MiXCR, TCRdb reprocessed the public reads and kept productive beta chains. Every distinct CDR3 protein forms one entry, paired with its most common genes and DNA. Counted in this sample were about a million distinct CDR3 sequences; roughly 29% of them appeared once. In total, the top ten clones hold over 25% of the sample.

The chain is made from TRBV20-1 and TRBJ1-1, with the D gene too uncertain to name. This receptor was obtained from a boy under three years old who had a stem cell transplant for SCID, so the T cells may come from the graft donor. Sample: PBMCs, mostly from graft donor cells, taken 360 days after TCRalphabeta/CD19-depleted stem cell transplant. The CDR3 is CSARDPRAASTEAFF. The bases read TGCAGTGCTAGAGATCCGCGGGCAGCGAGCACTGAAGCTTTCTTT.